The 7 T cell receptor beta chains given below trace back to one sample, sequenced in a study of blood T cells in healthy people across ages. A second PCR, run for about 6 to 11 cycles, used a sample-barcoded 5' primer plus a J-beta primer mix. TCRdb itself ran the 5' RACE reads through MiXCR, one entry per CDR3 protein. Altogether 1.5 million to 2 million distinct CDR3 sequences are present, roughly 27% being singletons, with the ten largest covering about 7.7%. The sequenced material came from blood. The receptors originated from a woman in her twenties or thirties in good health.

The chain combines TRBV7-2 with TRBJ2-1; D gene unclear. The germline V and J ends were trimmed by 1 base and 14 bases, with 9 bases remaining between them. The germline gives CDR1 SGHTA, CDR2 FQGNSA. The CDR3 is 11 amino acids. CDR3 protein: CASSLEGIEFF. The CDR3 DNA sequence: TGTGCCAGCAGCTTAGAGGGAATAGAGTTCTTC.

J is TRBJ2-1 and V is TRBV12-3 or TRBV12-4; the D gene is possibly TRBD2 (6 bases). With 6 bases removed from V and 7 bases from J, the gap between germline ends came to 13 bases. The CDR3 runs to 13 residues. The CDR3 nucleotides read TGTGCCAGCAGGGGAGGTACAGGTAATGAGCAGTTCTTC. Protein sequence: CASRGGTGNEQFF.

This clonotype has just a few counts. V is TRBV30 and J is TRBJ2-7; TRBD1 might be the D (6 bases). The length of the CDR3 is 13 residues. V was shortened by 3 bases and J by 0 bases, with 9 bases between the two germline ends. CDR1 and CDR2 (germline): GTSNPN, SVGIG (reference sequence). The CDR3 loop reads CAWRTGSSYEQYF. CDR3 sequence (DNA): TGTGCCTGGAGGACAGGTAGCTCCTACGAGCAGTACTTC.

CDR3 loop: CSAAHRLQGGLGGYTF. CDR3 nucleotide sequence: TGCAGTGCTGCGCACCGCCTACAGGGTGGACTAGGCGGCTACACCTTC. The chain joins TRBV20-1 to TRBJ1-2; D may be TRBD1 (6 bases). Germline V lookup: CDR1 DFQATT, CDR2 SNEGSKA (reference sequence). The CDR3 length is 16 residues. V was trimmed by 5 bases and J by 8 bases, leaving 27 bases between them.

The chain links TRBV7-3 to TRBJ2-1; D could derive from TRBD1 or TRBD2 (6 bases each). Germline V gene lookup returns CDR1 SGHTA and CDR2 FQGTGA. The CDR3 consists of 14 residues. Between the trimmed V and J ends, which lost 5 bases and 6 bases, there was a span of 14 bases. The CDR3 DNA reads TGTGCCAGCAGCCCGCTAGGGGGGCGCAATGAGCAGTTCTTC. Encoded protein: CASSPLGGRNEQFF.

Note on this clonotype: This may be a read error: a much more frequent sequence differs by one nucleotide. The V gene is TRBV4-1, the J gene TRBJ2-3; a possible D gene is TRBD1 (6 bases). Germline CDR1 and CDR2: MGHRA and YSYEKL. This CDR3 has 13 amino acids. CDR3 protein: CASSQTGTDTHYF. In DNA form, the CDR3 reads TGCGCCAGCAGCCAGACAGGCACAGATACGCACTATTTT.

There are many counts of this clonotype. The CDR3 coding sequence is TGTGCCAGCAGTTACGTCAGGGGATCTTATGGCTACACCTTC. It is translated as CASSYVRGSYGYTF. This chain connects TRBV6-5 to TRBJ1-2, with D perhaps TRBD1 (6 bases). Germline V gene data show CDR1 as MNHEY and CDR2 as SVGAGI. This CDR3 is 14 amino acids long. The V end was cut by 2 bases, the J end by 5 bases, with 12 bases between.